The 27 T cell receptor beta chains listed next were all sequenced from one sample in a study of CDR3 diversity in severe acne. TCRdb redid the calling of the PCR reads with MiXCR, one entry per CDR3 protein. The sample has over 100,000 distinct CDR3 sequences, about half seen once. The sample taken for sequencing was blood. These receptors originate from a male donor with acne.

This clonotype was observed once. The chain joins TRBV9 to TRBJ2-5; D may match TRBD1 or TRBD2 (6 bases each). Germline assignment: CDR1 SGDLS and CDR2 YYNGEE. Trimming took off 3 bases at V and 4 bases at J, with 19 bases between the two ends. The CDR3 covers 16 residues. CDR3 region: CASSGSGVGGGETQYF. The CDR3 nucleotides are TGTGCCAGCAGCGGATCAGGGGTGGGAGGTGGAGAGACCCAGTACTTC.

This clonotype was picked up a small number of times. This sequence joins TRBV2 and TRBJ1-2; D is ambiguous. Trimming pared 7 bases from V and 7 bases from J, leaving 22 bases between. Germline V gene data show CDR1 as SNHLY and CDR2 as FYNNEI. This CDR3 contains 15 residues. The CDR3 DNA sequence: TGTGCCAGCATGCCTGGACCCCACTTTGGTGGTGGCTACACCTTC. Amino acid sequence: CASMPGPHFGGGYTF. Drawing the rest from reference TRBV2 and TRBJ1-2, the complete variable domain is EPEVTQTPSHQVTQMGQEVILRCVPISNHLYFYWYRQILGQKVEFLVSFYNNEISEKSEIFDDQFSVERPDGSNFTLKIRSTKLEDSAMYFCASMPGPHFGGGYTFGSGTRLTVV.

On this clonotype: The missing conserved phenylalanine or tryptophan at the end of this CDR3 makes a read error likely. The V and J genes are TRBV7-2 and TRBJ2-2, with TRBD2 identical over 15 bases. This CDR3 is built from 17 residues. From germline, CDR1 is SGHTA and CDR2 FQGNSA. J gave up 7 bases and V 4 bases, and 7 bases lay outside the gene matches. This CDR3 is CASSSGLAGGILGELFL. CDR3 nucleotide sequence: TGTGCCAGCAGCTCAGGACTAGCGGGAGGGATTCTCGGGGAGCTGTTTCTT.

This clonotype appeared a few times. This chain joins TRBV20-1 and TRBJ2-7; 8 bases align to TRBD1. V gave up 3 bases and J gave up 5 bases; unmatched junction bases: 6. The CDR3 contains 13 residues. Germline loops: CDR1 DFQATT, CDR2 SNEGSKA (reference sequence). The CDR3: CSASRQGFHEQYF. The CDR3, as DNA: TGCAGTGCTAGTCGACAGGGGTTCCACGAGCAGTACTTC.

This clonotype was seen many times. The chain combines TRBV11-2 with TRBJ1-1; D possibly corresponds to TRBD1 (5 bases). Germline CDR1 SGHAT, CDR2 FQNNGV. CDR3 length: 13 residues. The V gene lost 3 bases and the J gene lost 1 base, with 6 bases spanning the gap. For the CDR3, the DNA is TGTGCCAGCAGCTTCGGACAGAACACTGAAGCTTTCTTT. The encoded protein is CASSFGQNTEAFF. The entire variable domain, with the rest obtained from reference TRBV11-2 and TRBJ1-1, is as follows: EAGVAQSPRYKIIEKRQSVAFWCNPISGHATLYWYQQILGQGPKLLIQFQNNGVVDDSQLPKDRFSAERLKGVDSTLKIQPAKLEDSAVYLCASSFGQNTEAFFGQGTRLTVV.

In regard to this clonotype: A much larger clone sits a single nucleotide away, making a read error possible. The chain employs TRBV9 and TRBJ2-1; 13 positions match TRBD2. The germline V gene encodes CDR1 SGDLS and CDR2 YYNGEE. V lost 4 bases, J lost 8 bases, and 12 bases stayed unmatched. This CDR3 region has 17 residues. The CDR3 bases are TGTGCCAGCAGCCTAACGACCGGGACTAGCGGGGCCGATGAGCAGTTCTTC. Translation: CASSLTTGTSGADEQFF. The full variable domain, its missing parts supplied by reference TRBV9 and TRBJ2-1, is DSGVTQTPKHLITATGQRVTLRCSPRSGDLSVYWYQQSLDQGLQFLIQYYNGEERAKGNILERFSAQQFPDLHSELNLSSLELGDSALYFCASSLTTGTSGADEQFFGPGTRLTVL.

This clonotype has only one observation. The V gene is TRBV7-9, the J gene TRBJ2-1; 10 bases are a match to TRBD2. Germline V gene data show CDR1 as SEHNR and CDR2 as FQNEAQ (reference sequence). The CDR3 consists of 17 residues. V lost 4 bases to trimming and J lost 5 bases; unmatched junction nucleotides: 11. The CDR3 bases are TGTGCCAGCAGCTCATCTGAACTAGCGGGATTCCACAATGAGCAGTTCTTC. It translates to CASSSSELAGFHNEQFF.

To note about this clonotype: This may be a read error, as it is one base from a much larger clone. This chain joins TRBV10-3 and TRBJ2-7; 7 nucleotides line up with TRBD1. The CDR3 consists of 14 residues. Germline lookup yields CDR1 ENHRY and CDR2 SYGVKD. The CDR3 nucleotides are TGTGCCAGCAGTTTAACCGGGACAGCCTACAAGCAGTACTTC. It translates to CASSLTGTAYKQYF.

This clonotype has only a few counts. The genes are TRBV27 and TRBJ2-7; TRBD1 aligns across 11 bases. Trimming took 6 bases from V and 4 from J; bases not matched to a gene: 8. Germline values: CDR1 MNHEY, CDR2 SMNVEV (reference sequence). This CDR3 comprises 15 residues. CDR3 sequence: CASRPGTGGGYEQYF. CDR3 nucleotides: TGTGCCAGCAGACCCGGGACAGGGGGTGGTTACGAGCAGTACTTC.

This clonotype was counted at least ten times. The V and J genes are TRBV7-9 and TRBJ1-1; D uncertain. Germline V gene sequence: CDR1 SEHNR, CDR2 FQNEAQ (reference sequence). The CDR3 runs to 14 residues. Between the trimmed V and J ends, which lost 1 base and 0 bases, there was a span of 6 bases. For the CDR3, the DNA is TGTGCCAGCAGCTTAGGAGAGTTGAACACTGAAGCTTTCTTT. This codes for CASSLGELNTEAFF. Drawing the rest from reference TRBV7-9 and TRBJ1-1, the complete variable domain is DTGVSQNPRHKITKRGQNVTFRCDPISEHNRLYWYRQTLGQGPEFLTYFQNEAQLEKSRLLSDRFSAERPKGSFSTLEIQRTEQGDSAMYLCASSLGELNTEAFFGQGTRLTVV.

The chain links TRBV9 to TRBJ1-2, with 7 bases fitting TRBD1. Germline assignment: CDR1 SGDLS and CDR2 YYNGEE. The CDR3 is 14 amino acids. The junction had 9 bases not matched to a gene; V was cut back by 5 bases and J by 5 bases. The CDR3 DNA is TGTGCCAGCAGTCCGGGACAGAAACTTTATGGCTACACCTTC. Its translation is CASSPGQKLYGYTF.

A note on this clonotype: An end of the junction does not agree with germline; a read error may underlie this. V is TRBV25-1 and J is TRBJ2-3; D not resolved. The germline gives CDR1 MGHDK, CDR2 SYGVNS. There are 14 residues in the CDR3. CDR3 nucleotide sequence: TGTGCCGGCAGTGTCCACTCCCTCACAGATACGCAGTATTTT. This gives the protein CAGSVHSLTDTQYF.

The chain employs TRBV2 and TRBJ2-6; TRBD1 matches at 10 bases. After removal of 6 bases from V and 4 bases from J, the junction contained 3 bases not matched to a gene. Germline CDR1 is SNHLY and CDR2 is FYNNEI. This CDR3 has 15 residues. The CDR3 nucleotides are TGTGCCAGCAGCGACAGGGGGCTCGGGGCCAACGTCCTGACTTTC. Translation gives CASSDRGLGANVLTF.

Ten or more counts support this clonotype. J is TRBJ2-1 and V is TRBV7-9, with TRBD1 matching 7 bases. The CDR3 length is 15 residues. Trimming at V came to 7 bases and at J to 0 bases, leaving 6 bases not matched to a gene. The germline gives CDR1 SEHNR, CDR2 FQNEAQ (reference sequence). The CDR3: CASTKDRSSYNEQFF. CDR3 nucleotides: TGTGCCAGCACCAAGGACAGGAGCTCCTACAATGAGCAGTTCTTC.

The chain couples TRBV15 to TRBJ2-3; possible D gene TRBD2, 6 bases. Looked up from germline, CDR1 is LNHNV and CDR2 is YYDKDF (reference sequence). The V end was cut by 5 bases, the J end by 1 base, with 16 bases between. This CDR3 region has 16 residues. DNA of the CDR3: TGTGCCACCAGCCCAGAGCCGGGCGGGGGCACAGATACGCAGTATTTT. Protein: CATSPEPGGGTDTQYF.

The rearrangement links TRBV12-3 or TRBV12-4 to TRBJ2-7; tentative D call: TRBD2 (5 bases). Between the trimmed V and J ends, which lost 7 bases and 2 bases, there was a span of 15 bases. This CDR3 is 14 amino acids long. CDR3 DNA sequence: TGTGCCAGCACCAAAGCGGTATCTCCCTACGAGCAGTACTTC. Amino acid sequence: CASTKAVSPYEQYF.

This chain joins TRBV3-1 and TRBJ1-5; 8 bases are a match to TRBD1. CDR3 length: 16 residues. With 5 bases clipped from V and 0 bases from J, the junction kept 6 bases outside the gene matches. In germline, CDR1 is LGHDT, CDR2 YNNKEL (reference sequence). Written as DNA, the CDR3 is TGTGCCAGCAGCGCCGAGACAGGGGATAGCAATCAGCCCCAGCATTTT. Amino acid sequence: CASSAETGDSNQPQHF.

The chain joins TRBV6-5 to TRBJ2-7; 10 bases align to TRBD1. The CDR3 length is 15 residues. The V gene's germline CDR1 is MNHEY and CDR2 SVGAGI. J gave up 8 bases and V 6 bases, and 13 bases lay outside the gene matches. CDR3 residues: CASSGSGTGANKQYF. In DNA form, the CDR3 reads TGTGCCAGCAGCGGCTCCGGGACAGGGGCCAACAAGCAGTACTTC.

The chain uses TRBV7-3 and TRBJ2-1; 10 nucleotides align to TRBD2. After removal of 5 bases from V and 9 bases from J, the junction contained 13 bases not matched to a gene. Germline CDR1 is SGHTA and CDR2 is FQGTGA. The CDR3 contains 16 residues. CDR3 DNA: TGTGCCAGCAGCGCTGCCGGAGGGACTAGCGTTCGTGAGCAGTTCTTC. Translation gives CASSAAGGTSVREQFF.

The CDR3 protein is CASSGTGTGGDIQYF. The CDR3 DNA reads TGCGCCAGCAGCGGCACCGGGACCGGGGGTGACATTCAGTACTTC. The rearrangement uses TRBV5-1 and TRBJ2-4; the D gene is possibly TRBD2 (6 bases). The CDR3 consists of 15 residues. Trimming shortened V by 4 bases and J by 8 bases, and 19 bases separated the two germline ends. Germline CDR1 reads SGHRS; CDR2 reads YFSETQ.

The genes are TRBV7-9 and TRBJ1-3; the match to TRBD1 covers 9 bases. Germline CDR1 reads SEHNR; CDR2 reads FQNEAQ (reference sequence). Trimming took 1 base from V and 0 from J; bases not matched to a gene: 7. This CDR3 contains 18 residues. The CDR3 loop is CASSLGTGVTCSGNTIYF. In DNA, the CDR3 is TGTGCCAGCAGCTTAGGGACAGGGGTTACCTGCTCTGGAAACACCATATATTTT. Drawing the rest from reference TRBV7-9 and TRBJ1-3, the complete variable domain is DTGVSQNPRHKITKRGQNVTFRCDPISEHNRLYWYRQTLGQGPEFLTYFQNEAQLEKSRLLSDRFSAERPKGSFSTLEIQRTEQGDSAMYLCASSLGTGVTCSGNTIYFGEGSWLTVV.

This chain connects TRBV7-2 to TRBJ2-2; D might be TRBD2 (5 bases). This CDR3 region has 15 residues. CDR1 SGHTA and CDR2 FQGNSA come from the germline V gene. V dropped 4 bases and J dropped 7 bases, with 16 bases sitting between them. CDR3 coding DNA: TGTGCCAGCAGCTCCCCTTCGGGATTGGGCGGGGAGCTGTTTTTT. It specifies CASSSPSGLGGELFF. Full variable domain (outside the CDR3, taken from reference TRBV7-2 and TRBJ2-2): GAGVSQSPSNKVTEKGKDVELRCDPISGHTALYWYRQSLGQGLEFLIYFQGNSAPDKSGLPSDRFSAERTGGSVSTLTIQRTQQEDSAVYLCASSSPSGLGGELFFGEGSRLTVL.

The V call is TRBV29-1, the J call TRBJ2-2; 12 positions match TRBD2. CDR1 and CDR2 (germline): SQVTM, ANQGSEA. The CDR3 covers 15 residues. Losses at the gene ends were 3 bases for V and 6 bases for J; bases not matched to a gene: 5. CDR3 DNA sequence: TGCAGCGTTGAGGGGCTAGCGGGAGGGGCCGGGGAGCTGTTTTTT. Translation: CSVEGLAGGAGELFF.

This chain joins TRBV15 and TRBJ2-5; D might be TRBD1 or TRBD2, each matching 5 bases. Per germline, CDR1 LNHNV and CDR2 YYDKDF (reference sequence). This CDR3 is 15 amino acids long. Trimming cost V 4 bases and J 4 bases, with 16 bases left between them. The CDR3 is CATSTLDRGPETQYF. Written as DNA, the CDR3 is TGTGCCACCAGCACGTTAGACAGAGGGCCAGAGACCCAGTACTTC.

This clonotype was recorded at least ten times. A read error may be the cause here, since a much bigger clone is one base away. V is TRBV29-1 and J is TRBJ2-3; D is undetermined. The CDR3 runs to 15 residues. In germline, CDR1 is SQVTM, CDR2 ANQGSEA. In nucleotides, the CDR3 is TGCGGCGTCCCGGGCTCCCCGGCGGACACAGATACGCAGTATTTT. It translates to CGVPGSPADTDTQYF.

Concerning this clonotype itself: Because the CDR3 is missing its conserved closing phenylalanine or tryptophan, this is likely a read error. It is unclear where the CDR3 begins or ends on the DNA, so no DNA is shown, and the CDR3 is as TCRdb lists it. The chain carries TRBV20-1 and TRBJ2-1; the D segment call TRBD2 is taken from the table without a DNA check. The germline V gene encodes CDR1 DFQATT and CDR2 SNEGSKA (reference sequence). The CDR3 totals 12 residues, both ends included. This CDR3 is CSARDVTSGSRA.

This clonotype is classed as medium-sized. The rearrangement links TRBV11-1 to TRBJ2-3; D perhaps matches TRBD2 (5 bases). The CDR3 is 13 residues long. Trimming stripped 5 bases from V and 10 bases from J, with 16 bases between. Germline loops: CDR1 SGHAT, CDR2 FQDESV (reference sequence). The DNA of the CDR3 is TGTGCCAGCAGCCCGGGGTCCCCGATTGCGCAGTATTTT. It yields the protein CASSPGSPIAQYF.